This TCR beta chain was retrieved from a study of T cell responses to AZD1222 COVID-19 vaccine. As for the study in general: Analysis merged second doses at about 4 or about 12 weeks.

Concerning this clone: Its cognate antigen is unknown.

The study, taken as a whole, reports: Spike-wide coverage was observed for vaccine-associated CD4 TCRs, with dominant responses at 160-218 and 743-854. The peak T cell response came first, and repertoires were sampled only after it.

Some clones are missing from TCRdb's copy, which holds only in-frame ones; the method was immunoSEQ multiplex PCR. The sample shows around 86,000 clones, around 90% of them seen only once. The receptor comes from an adult in good health. The sample in question was peripheral blood, obtained on day 0 of AZD1222 vaccination.

For the CDR3, the DNA is TGTGCCAGCAGGCAGGGGGTAGGGAATTCACCCCTCCACTTT. Protein sequence: CASRQGVGNSPLHF. The chain joins TRBV7-2 to TRBJ1-6; the match to TRBD1 covers 7 bases. From germline, CDR1 is SGHTA and CDR2 FQGNSA. This CDR3 has 14 amino acids. With 6 bases clipped from V and 7 bases from J, the junction kept 6 bases outside the gene matches.